The 18 T cell receptor beta chains below come from one sample, sequenced in a study of CD8+ T cells in alopecia areata. Sequencing templates came from extracted RNA that was reverse transcribed into cDNA. Clones were sequenced by immunoSEQ multiplex PCR, and TCRdb holds only the in-frame ones, with some missing. In total the sample includes 270,000 or so clones, none of them seen once. Combined cutaneous lymph node cells underwent sorting by CD4, CD8alpha, NKG2D, NKG2ACE and additional markers. The sequencing sample was made of CD4+ T cells sorted from a lymph node. The receptors derive from a C3H/HeJ mouse with alopecia areata. As its MHC haplotype, the strain has H2-k.

The sample holds a few counts of this clone. Gene names are mouse gene names. The sequence runs out 4 residues before the end of the CDR3; the remainder is reconstructed from the germline J gene. The same CDR3 is also encoded by other DNA sequences in this sample. This chain joins TRBV1 and TRBJ2-3; 10 positions match TRBD1. Germline trimming cut 8 bases from V and 0 bases from J; bases unmatched to any gene: 2. Germline V CDR1 and CDR2: NSQYPW, LRSPGD (reference sequence). The CDR3 spans 14 residues. This chain's CDR3 is CTCRDRGSAETLYF. The part of the CDR3 DNA that was read is TGCACCTGCCGGGACAGGGGTAGTGCAGAA.

This clone occurred a few times. The gene names here belong to mouse. The CDR3 bases that were read are TGTGCCAGCAGGGGACAGGGCGGGGCT. Residues: CASRGQGGA. The entire CDR3 is CASRGQGGAEQFF. This chain connects TRBV19 to TRBJ2-1; 9 bases are shared with TRBD1. The read is 4 residues too short to cover the CDR3 end, so that end is filled in from the germline J gene. Per the germline V gene, CDR1 is FNHDT and CDR2 is SITEND (reference sequence). This CDR3 spans 13 amino acids.

This clone was seen a few times. Genes and germline are mouse. Read sequence stops 4 residues before the CDR3 end, and the germline J gene provides the missing end. This rearrangement joins TRBV5 to TRBJ2-3, with D tentatively TRBD2 (7 bases). V shed 1 base and J shed 4 bases, with 9 bases lying between them. This CDR3 contains 14 residues. Germline lookup yields CDR1 LGHNA and CDR2 YNLKQL (reference sequence). The DNA read from the CDR3 is TGTGCCAGCAGCCAAGGGGGGGCGACAGAA. As protein: CASSQGGATE. The full CDR3 protein is CASSQGGATETLYF.

The table lists this clone with a few counts. The gene names given are mouse names. The read halts 4 residues ahead of the CDR3 end, with the missing end drawn from the germline J gene. The gene calls are TRBV14 and TRBJ1-2, with 7 bases identical to TRBD1. The CDR3 length is 14 residues. The germline V gene has CDR1 SGHDT and CDR2 FRDEAV. With V trimmed by 4 bases and J by 2 bases, 5 bases remained unmatched. The sequenced part of the CDR3 DNA is TGTGCCAGCAGTACCGCAGGGGGGAACTCC. Protein sequence: CASSTAGGNS. The entire CDR3 is CASSTAGGNSDYTF.

About this clone: The germline and genes are mouse ones. The read halts 4 residues ahead of the CDR3 end, with the missing end drawn from the germline J gene. The sample carries other DNA sequences with the same CDR3. The chain carries TRBV13-3 and TRBJ2-1; tentative D call: TRBD1 (5 bases). Germline-derived CDR1 and CDR2 are NNHDY and SYVADS. CDR3 length equals 12 residues. With 3 bases removed from V and 4 bases from J, the gap between germline ends came to 5 bases. The CDR3 here is CASSGQYAEQFF. The CDR3 DNA, read in part, is TGTGCCAGCAGTGGACAGTATGCT.

This clone was counted between two and nine times. Here the gene names and germline are mouse. The CDR3 end falls 4 residues outside the read, so it is completed with the germline J gene. The chain has TRBV1 and TRBJ2-5; D is possibly TRBD1 (5 bases). Trimming removed 1 base at V and 2 bases at J, with 7 bases between. The CDR3 consists of 14 residues. The germline V gene encodes CDR1 NSQYPW and CDR2 LRSPGD (reference sequence). CDR3 bases read: TGCACCTGCAGTGCAGTCAGGGCCCAAGAC. Translation: CTCSAVRAQD. The whole CDR3 region reads CTCSAVRAQDTQYF. The full variable domain, completed using reference TRBV1 and TRBJ2-5, is VTLLEQNPRWRLVPRGQAVNLRCILKNSQYPWMSWYQQDLQKQLQWLFTLRSPGDKEVKSLPGADYLATRVTDTELRLQVANMSQGRTLYCTCSAVRAQDTQYFGPGTRLLVL.

Remarks on this clone: Gene names denote mouse genes. The observed sequence ends 3 residues before the CDR3 terminus, with the missing tail filled in from the germline J gene. The V call is TRBV13-2, the J call TRBJ1-6, with D possibly matching TRBD1 (5 bases). TRBJ1-6 carries the ORF label, with uncertain function. The germline gives CDR1 NNHNN, CDR2 SYGAGS (reference sequence). This CDR3 region has 12 residues. Trimming removed 8 bases from V and 3 bases from J, with 6 bases in between. The CDR3 region is CASDSYNSPLYF. The CDR3 bases that were read are TGTGCCAGTGACAGCTATAATTCGCCC.

This clone was seen a handful of times. Gene and germline names: mouse. The missing CDR3 end, 4 residues past where the read stops, is filled in from the germline J gene. The chain uses TRBV19 and TRBJ2-3; maybe TRBD1 (6 bases). This CDR3 has 15 residues. With 5 bases removed from V and 4 bases from J, the gap between germline ends came to 17 bases. Germline loops: CDR1 FNHDT, CDR2 SITEND (reference sequence). This chain's CDR3 is CASSPNREGTETLYF. The CDR3 DNA, read in part, is TGTGCCAGCAGCCCTAACAGGGAAGGGACAGAA.

Worth noting for this clone: Here the gene names and germline are mouse. The read stops 4 residues short of the end of the CDR3; the missing end is completed from the germline J gene. The chain joins TRBV13-3 to TRBJ2-5; D remains unclear. CDR3 size: 14 residues. Germline V gene data show CDR1 as NNHDY and CDR2 as SYVADS. V dropped 3 bases and J dropped 0 bases, with 8 bases sitting between them. This chain's CDR3 is CASSVQQNQDTQYF. Partial CDR3 DNA: TGTGCCAGCAGTGTCCAACAGAACCAAGAC.

About this clone: The genes and germline here are from mouse. The CDR3 extends 4 residues past the end of the read, so its final part is completed from the germline J gene. The chain is built from TRBV19 and TRBJ2-7; 11 bases fit TRBD2. This CDR3 is built from 15 residues. V was pared by 5 bases and J by 3 bases, with 7 bases of the junction left unmatched. The germline V gene has CDR1 FNHDT and CDR2 SITEND (reference sequence). The CDR3 bases that were read are TGTGCCAGCAGGCTTACCGGGACTGGGGGCTAT. It is translated as CASRLTGTGGY. Given in full, the CDR3 is CASRLTGTGGYEQYF.

The table lists this clone with a few counts. This may arise from a read error, as a much more abundant clone is one base away. Genes and germline are mouse. The CDR3 is cut off 4 residues early in the read; its end comes from the germline J gene. Distinct nucleotide sequences in the sample also encode this CDR3. The V call is TRBV13-3, the J call TRBJ1-2, with TRBD1 identical over 9 bases. The CDR3 consists of 14 residues. In germline, CDR1 is NNHDY, CDR2 SYVADS. Germline trimming cut 5 bases from V and 0 bases from J; bases unmatched to any gene: 2. CDR3 DNA (partial): TGTGCCAGCAGGCGACAGGGGGCAAACTCC. It specifies CASRRQGANS. The entire CDR3 is CASRRQGANSDYTF.

This clone was counted between two and nine times. Gene names are mouse gene names. The missing CDR3 end, 4 residues past where the read stops, is filled in from the germline J gene. Other DNA sequences in the sample encode the same CDR3. The genes are TRBV1 and TRBJ2-1; weak D call: TRBD2 (6 bases). This CDR3 comprises 15 residues. The germline V gene encodes CDR1 NSQYPW and CDR2 LRSPGD (reference sequence). Deletions cut 0 bases from V and 3 bases from J, with 9 bases between. The CDR3 is CTCSADPGVYAEQFF. The covered CDR3 bases are TGCACCTGCAGTGCAGATCCTGGGGTCTATGCT.

This clone came up a few times. Mouse names are used for the genes. The read terminates 4 residues before the CDR3 end, so the remaining end is supplied by the germline J gene. The sample carries other DNA sequences with the same CDR3. This chain links TRBV13-1 with TRBJ2-4; 11 bases align to TRBD2. The CDR3 sequence is 16 residues long. Trimming at V came to 2 bases and at J to 0 bases, leaving 2 bases not matched to a gene. The germline gives CDR1 NSHNY, CDR2 SYGAGN. The CDR3 DNA, read in part, is TGTGCCAGCAGTGAGGGACTGGGGGCTAGTCAAAAC. Translated: CASSEGLGASQN. The full CDR3 reads CASSEGLGASQNTLYF.

This clone turned up a few times. The genes and germline here are from mouse. The read falls 4 residues short of the CDR3 end, and the missing part is taken from the germline J gene. The chain couples TRBV13-1 to TRBJ1-2; D uncertain. Trimming took 5 bases from V and 0 from J, leaving 8 bases between them. CDR1 NSHNY and CDR2 SYGAGN come from the germline V gene. The CDR3 sequence is 13 residues long. CDR3 sequence reads: CASRAQTNSDYTF. The part of the CDR3 DNA that was read is TGTGCCAGCAGAGCACAGACAAACTCC.

This clone has a handful of counts. All gene names here are mouse names. The read stops 4 residues short of the end of the CDR3; the missing end is completed from the germline J gene. The chain joins TRBV31 to TRBJ2-7; TRBD2 matches 8 bases. Losses at the gene ends were 0 bases for V and 0 bases for J; bases not matched to a gene: 4. Germline V CDR1 and CDR2: GKSSPN, SITVG. The CDR3 extends over 15 amino acids. The CDR3 region is CAWSLRGGRSYEQYF. The CDR3 DNA, read in part, is TGTGCCTGGAGTCTGAGGGGGGGGCGCTCCTAT.

In regard to this clone: Each gene name is a mouse one. The CDR3 spells CASRWGQGPYEQYF. CDR3 bases read: TGTGCCAGCAGGTGGGGACAGGGGCCGTAT. The chain joins TRBV19 to TRBJ2-7; 10 bases match TRBD1. The observed sequence ends 4 residues before the CDR3 terminus, with the missing tail filled in from the germline J gene. This CDR3 contains 14 residues. From germline, CDR1 is FNHDT and CDR2 SITEND (reference sequence).

This clone has more than one count but fewer than ten. These gene names are mouse names. The CDR3 is CAWSPVGKDTQYF. Incomplete CDR3 DNA: TGTGCCTGGAGCCCTGTGGGGAAGGAC. This chain uses TRBV31 with TRBJ2-5, with a weak D call TRBD2 (5 bases). Sequencing ends 4 residues short of the CDR3 end; the germline J gene provides the rest. Germline V gene data show CDR1 as GKSSPN and CDR2 as SITVG. This CDR3 comprises 13 residues.

Only a few counts were recorded for this clone. The gene names here belong to mouse. The read ends 4 residues shy of where the CDR3 ends; the end is completed using the germline J gene. Other DNA sequences in this specimen translate into the identical CDR3. The chain has TRBV1 and TRBJ1-1, with 8 positions matching TRBD1. This CDR3 has 14 amino acids. Germline CDR1 and CDR2: NSQYPW and LRSPGD (reference sequence). The CDR3 DNA, read in part, is TGCACCTGCAGTGCAGGCCAGGGGGCGCGA. As protein: CTCSAGQGAR. The whole CDR3 sequence reads CTCSAGQGAREVFF.